This T cell receptor beta chain emerged from a study of blood T cells in healthy people across ages. Study-level points and caveats: The study found more naive CD4+ cells and higher diversity in long-lived than aged donors. Observed TCR beta diversity showed a strong correlation with the percentage of naive T cells as measured by flow cytometry.

Germline CDR1 and CDR2: MNHEY and SMNVEV (reference sequence). Trimming removed 6 bases from V and 4 bases from J; junction bases left unmatched: 14. The CDR3 consists of 17 residues. This clonotype appeared a few times. Antigen: not known. Then a second PCR, running about 6 to 11 cycles, was carried out with a sample-barcoded 5' primer and a J-beta primer mix. TCRdb re-called the 5' RACE reads with MiXCR, one entry per CDR3 protein. The sample has around 500,000 distinct CDR3 sequences, roughly a quarter seen once. This same sample was also part of a study on T cells of mothers and their children. This second report adds: Sample barcodes and 2-4 random nucleotides came from the second PCR's M1S primer.

The sequencing input was blood. This sequence joins TRBV27 and TRBJ2-3, with 9 nucleotides matching TRBD1. This receptor was taken from a boy between 2 and 10 years old in good health. CDR3 sequence reads: CASRPFPGTGQADTQYF. The CDR3 DNA reads as TGTGCCAGCAGACCGTTTCCCGGGACAGGGCAAGCAGATACGCAGTATTTT.